This TCR beta chain was profiled in a study of T-cell memory formation after mild COVID-19. Study-level information: The two donors had largely donor-specific TCR clusters. Study-wide results and limits: Balance between CD4 and CD8 was seen in clones contracting day 15 to 85, and a CD4+ lean was seen in later expanders.

V shed 5 bases and J 8 bases; nucleotides not matched to a gene: 12. The CDR3 is 15 residues long. The germline V gene encodes CDR1 SEHNR and CDR2 FQNEAQ (reference sequence). TCRdb redid the calling of the 5' RACE reads with MiXCR, one entry per CDR3 protein. Counted here are under 450,000 distinct CDR3 sequences, 13% to 15% occurring once; the ten biggest clones make up roughly a fifth. Concerning this clonotype: Its target is not known.

This sequence originates from a man between 18 and 35 years old who had mild COVID-19 (a few samples of this study predate the infection). Cell type and time point are not known. This chain uses TRBV7-9 with TRBJ2-1, with 7 bases aligning to TRBD1. Sequenced input: PBMCs or a T cell subset sorted from them (not recorded which). CDR3 DNA sequence: TGTGCCAGCAGCGCCGAGGGGGCAGGTCTCCATGAGCAGTTCTTC. This encodes CASSAEGAGLHEQFF.